These T cell receptor beta chains were read from a single sample in a study of tumor-infiltrating lymphocytes in oesophageal squamous cell carcinoma. TCRdb ran MiXCR on the PCR reads and lists one entry per CDR3 protein. Of approximately 18,000 distinct CDR3 sequences listed, roughly half are singletons. The specimen sequenced was esophageal tumor tissue. The receptor set was obtained from a male donor with esophageal squamous cell carcinoma. Both conserved end residues are part of each CDR3. The order of the fields is CDR3 protein, CDR3 DNA, V gene, clone size, D gene, J gene. D genes are given only for firm matches. A clone size is listed for some rows: how often the clone was seen (once, few, many), or a class if it is expanded.

CASRSGTGSAGELFF | TGTGCCAGCAGGTCCGGGACAGGGTCCGCCGGGGAGCTGTTTTTT | TRBV12-3/TRBV12-4 | - | TRBD1 | TRBJ2-2
CASSTSGYYNEQFF | TGTGCCAGCAGTACGTCCGGGTACTACAATGAGCAGTTCTTC | TRBV12-3/TRBV12-4 | few | - | TRBJ2-1
CASSIEGKNPGAEAFF | TGTGCCAGTAGTATAGAAGGAAAGAACCCCGGGGCTGAAGCTTTCTTT | TRBV19 | many | - | TRBJ1-1
CASAKTDTQYF | TGTGCCAGCGCTAAGACAGATACGCAGTATTTT | TRBV25-1 | - | - | TRBJ2-3
CASSSPTGTGVTYEQYF | TGTGCCAGCAGCTCTCCCACCGGGACAGGGGTAACCTACGAGCAGTACTTC | TRBV7-9 | medium-sized | TRBD1 | TRBJ2-7
CASSSAYEQYF | TGTGCCAGCAGCTCTGCCTACGAGCAGTACTTC | TRBV7-8 | - | - | TRBJ2-7
CASSLATGVNTGELFF | TGTGCCAGCAGCTTAGCTACAGGGGTGAACACCGGGGAGCTGTTTTTT | TRBV11-2 | many | TRBD1 | TRBJ2-2
CASSPGTGGYGYTF | TGTGCCAGCAGCCCCGGGACAGGGGGCTATGGCTACACCTTC | TRBV7-3 | many | TRBD1 | TRBJ1-2
CASSLGSGANTGELFF | TGTGCCAGCAGCCTGGGTAGCGGGGCGAACACCGGGGAGCTGTTTTTT | TRBV7-8 | - | TRBD2 | TRBJ2-2
CASSRTMGGQHGYTF | TGTGCCAGCAGCCGGACCATGGGGGGGCAACATGGCTACACCTTC | TRBV7-9 | - | - | TRBJ1-2
CASSTRQGPDTQYF | TGTGCCAGCAGCACGCGACAGGGCCCAGATACGCAGTATTTT | TRBV11-3 | few | TRBD1 | TRBJ2-3
CASSLVREQYF | TGTGCCAGCAGCTTAGTTCGGGAGCAGTACTTC | TRBV7-2 | - | - | TRBJ2-7
CASSTAGLAGKETQYF | TGTGCCAGCAGTACCGCCGGACTAGCGGGAAAGGAGACCCAGTACTTC | TRBV28 | - | TRBD2 | TRBJ2-5